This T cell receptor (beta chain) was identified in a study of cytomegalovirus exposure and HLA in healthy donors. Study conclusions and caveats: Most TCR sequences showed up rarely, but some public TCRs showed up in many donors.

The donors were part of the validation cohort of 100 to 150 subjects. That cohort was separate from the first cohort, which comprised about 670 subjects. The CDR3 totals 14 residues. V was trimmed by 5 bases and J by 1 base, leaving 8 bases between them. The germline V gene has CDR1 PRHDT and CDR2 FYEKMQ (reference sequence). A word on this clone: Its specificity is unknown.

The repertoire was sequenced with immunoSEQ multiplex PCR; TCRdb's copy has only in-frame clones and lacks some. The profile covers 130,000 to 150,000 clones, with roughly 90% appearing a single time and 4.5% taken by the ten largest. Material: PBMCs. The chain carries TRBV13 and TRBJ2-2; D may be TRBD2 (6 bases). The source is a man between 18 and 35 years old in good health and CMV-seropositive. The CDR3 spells CASSPGGNTGELFF. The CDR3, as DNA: TGTGCCAGCAGCCCCGGGGGGAACACCGGGGAGCTGTTTTTT. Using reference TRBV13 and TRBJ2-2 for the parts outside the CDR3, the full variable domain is AAGVIQSPRHLIKEKRETATLKCYPIPRHDTVYWYQQGPGQDPQFLISFYEKMQSDKGSIPDRFSAQQFSDYHSELNMSSLELGDSALYFCASSPGGNTGELFFGEGSRLTVL.